The 22 T cell receptor beta chains presented below share a single source sample, sequenced in a study of human T cells and chemical hapten exposure. As for time point: patch test 1, 2 weeks after DPC sensitization. Noted treatment: therapeutic diphenylcyclopropenone sensitization with weekly scalp DPC. From the RACE reads, TCRdb called clonotypes with MiXCR, one entry per CDR3 protein. The sample shows some 170,000 distinct CDR3 sequences, approximately 20% of them seen only once. The specimen was whole blood, collected in connection with sensitization to the hapten diphenylcyclopropenone (DPC). All receptors come from a woman between 45 and 60 years old with alopecia areata. Some clones in this sample may be carry-over from other donors' samples.

This clonotype was seen a handful of times. The V call is TRBV7-6, the J call TRBJ2-7, with D unresolved. This CDR3 has 15 amino acids. V lost 1 base, J lost 2 bases, and 12 bases lay in between. Germline V lookup: CDR1 SGHVS, CDR2 FNYEAQ. CDR3 sequence (DNA): TGTGCCAGCAGCTTAGACGGTAGGGTGGCCTACGAGCAGTACTTC. As protein: CASSLDGRVAYEQYF.

The V call is TRBV2, the J call TRBJ2-1; no clear D. Trimming shortened V by 6 bases and J by 5 bases, and 17 bases separated the two germline ends. Per the germline V gene, CDR1 is SNHLY and CDR2 is FYNNEI. The CDR3 loop spans 15 amino acids. Here the CDR3 DNA reads TGTGCCAGCAGAGCTCTCAGTTTCCCGAACAATGAGCAGTTCTTC. Translation: CASRALSFPNNEQFF. Full variable domain (outside the CDR3, taken from reference TRBV2 and TRBJ2-1): EPEVTQTPSHQVTQMGQEVILRCVPISNHLYFYWYRQILGQKVEFLVSFYNNEISEKSEIFDDQFSVERPDGSNFTLKIRSTKLEDSAMYFCASRALSFPNNEQFFGPGTRLTVL.

This clonotype was seen more than once but under ten times. The CDR3 nucleotides are TGCAGCGTCGCTACAATGCGCGACACTGAAGCTTTCTTT. Translation gives CSVATMRDTEAFF. The rearrangement uses TRBV29-1 and TRBJ1-1; the D is unclear. With 6 bases removed from V and 3 bases from J, the gap between germline ends came to 14 bases. Germline V lookup: CDR1 SQVTM, CDR2 ANQGSEA. The CDR3 is 13 residues long.

This clonotype turned up a few times. The CDR3 protein is CASSWDRDYEQYF. Here the CDR3 DNA reads TGTGCCAGCAGCTGGGACCGAGACTACGAGCAGTACTTC. This chain links TRBV12-3 or TRBV12-4 with TRBJ2-7, with D possibly being TRBD1 or TRBD2 (5 bases each). The CDR3 runs 13 residues. V dropped 6 bases and J dropped 3 bases, with 12 bases sitting between them.

The chain employs TRBV7-9 and TRBJ2-7, with 9 positions matching TRBD1. Germline V gene lookup returns CDR1 SEHNR and CDR2 FQNEAQ (reference sequence). The length of the CDR3 is 15 residues. Unmatched junction bases numbered 9, after V lost 6 bases and J lost 3 bases. CDR3 region: CASSSDRGIHYEQYF. The CDR3 DNA reads TGTGCCAGCAGTTCCGACAGGGGGATTCACTACGAGCAGTACTTC.

This clonotype turned up a few times. V and J are TRBV5-1 and TRBJ2-5, with 11 bases aligning to TRBD2. The CDR3 consists of 14 residues. Germline V gives CDR1 SGHRS, CDR2 YFSETQ. Unmatched junction bases numbered 3, after V lost 4 bases and J lost 4 bases. CDR3 sequence reads: CASSPTSGRETQYF. The CDR3 DNA reads TGCGCCAGCAGCCCCACTAGCGGGAGAGAGACCCAGTACTTC.

This clonotype was observed at least ten times. This sequence joins TRBV10-1 and TRBJ1-1; unclear D gene. Germline lookup yields CDR1 WNHNN and CDR2 SYGVQD (reference sequence). Trimming took 8 bases from V and 0 from J, leaving 10 bases between them. This CDR3 spans 13 amino acids. The CDR3 sequence: CASSPRMNTEAFF. DNA of the CDR3: TGCGCCAGCTCTCCCAGGATGAACACTGAAGCTTTCTTT.

The table lists this clonotype with a few counts. The rearrangement links TRBV11-3 to TRBJ2-1; TRBD2 matches at 10 bases. The CDR3 covers 15 residues. After removal of 5 bases from V and 5 bases from J, the junction contained 6 bases not matched to a gene. The germline V gene has CDR1 SGHNT and CDR2 YENEEA. The CDR3 protein is CASSPSGRANNEQFF. CDR3 nucleotides: TGTGCCAGCAGCCCCAGCGGGAGGGCCAACAATGAGCAGTTCTTC.

This chain's CDR3 is CASRSRGEAFF. The CDR3 nucleotides are TGTGCCAGCAGATCCAGGGGGGAAGCTTTCTTT. V gene TRBV7-8 combines with J gene TRBJ1-1, with 7 bases matching TRBD1. After removal of 6 bases from V and 8 bases from J, the junction contained 3 bases not matched to a gene. There are 11 residues in the CDR3. CDR1 SGHVS and CDR2 FQNEAQ come from the germline V gene.

The chain links TRBV27 to TRBJ2-3; the match to TRBD2 covers 9 bases. Germline V gives CDR1 MNHEY, CDR2 SMNVEV (reference sequence). Trimming at V came to 0 bases and at J to 2 bases, leaving 6 bases not matched to a gene. This CDR3 region has 17 residues. The CDR3 region is CASSLSRLAGTTDTQYF. The CDR3, as DNA: TGTGCCAGCAGTTTATCGCGCCTAGCGGGAACCACAGATACGCAGTATTTT.

The J gene is TRBJ2-7, the V gene TRBV20-1; 8 bases fit TRBD2. Germline assignment: CDR1 DFQATT and CDR2 SNEGSKA (reference sequence). The trim removed 2 bases at V and 0 bases at J, leaving 3 bases unmatched. This CDR3 is built from 14 residues. Here the CDR3 DNA reads TGCAGTGCTAGATCCCTAGCGGGCTCCTACGAGCAGTACTTC. It yields the protein CSARSLAGSYEQYF.

A few counts support this clonotype. This chain links TRBV29-1 with TRBJ2-1, with TRBD1 matching 8 bases. With V trimmed by 7 bases and J by 3 bases, 2 bases remained unmatched. This CDR3 comprises 12 residues. Germline V CDR1 and CDR2: SQVTM, ANQGSEA. The DNA of the CDR3 is TGCAGCGGCGGACAGGGCTACAATGAGCAGTTCTTC. Amino acid sequence: CSGGQGYNEQFF.

The J gene is TRBJ2-7, the V gene TRBV10-2; possibly TRBD2 for D (6 bases). Trimming cost V 3 bases and J 2 bases, with 11 bases left between them. Germline CDR1 and CDR2: WSHSY and SAAADI. The CDR3 extends over 14 amino acids. The CDR3 loop reads CASSEAGSAYEQYF. The CDR3 DNA reads TGCGCCAGCAGTGAAGCGGGCAGCGCCTACGAGCAGTACTTC.

The chain is built from TRBV29-1 and TRBJ1-1; tentative D call: TRBD1 (5 bases). The CDR3 consists of 12 residues. Germline values: CDR1 SQVTM, CDR2 ANQGSEA. V lost 7 bases to trimming and J lost 1 base, with 10 bases between them. In DNA, the CDR3 is TGCAGCGCCCTACAGGCGAACACTGAAGCTTTCTTT. It yields the protein CSALQANTEAFF.

The CDR3, as DNA: TGTGCCAGCAGCTTACATGCTAGCGGGAGTTCGGAGACCCAGTACTTC. This codes for CASSLHASGSSETQYF. The rearrangement uses TRBV7-2 and TRBJ2-5; 10 bases align to TRBD2. The J segment lost 5 bases and the V segment lost 2 bases, leaving 8 bases of the junction unmatched. The germline V gene has CDR1 SGHTA and CDR2 FQGNSA. The CDR3 sequence is 16 residues long.

This sequence joins TRBV27 and TRBJ1-1; maybe TRBD1 (5 bases). There are 12 residues in the CDR3. The germline V and J ends were trimmed by 5 bases and 11 bases, with 15 bases remaining between them. The germline gives CDR1 MNHEY, CDR2 SMNVEV (reference sequence). CDR3 sequence reads: CASSRESGMAFF. The CDR3 DNA reads as TGTGCCAGCAGTAGAGAGTCAGGGATGGCTTTCTTT.

At least ten counts were recorded for this clonotype. The chain combines TRBV29-1 with TRBJ1-1; no firm D call. V was clipped by 0 bases and J by 4 bases, with 9 bases between them. The CDR3 totals 13 residues. The germline CDR1 and CDR2 sequences are SQVTM and ANQGSEA. The CDR3 loop is CSVEDMDGTEAFF. CDR3 coding DNA: TGCAGCGTTGAAGACATGGACGGCACTGAAGCTTTCTTT.

The rearrangement uses TRBV10-3 and TRBJ2-7; TRBD1 or TRBD2 may be the D gene (5 bases each). The germline CDR1 and CDR2 sequences are ENHRY and SYGVKD. The CDR3 contains 13 residues. V lost 7 bases and J lost 3, with 13 bases in between. CDR3 sequence reads: CAITRGGFYEQYF. The CDR3 DNA follows: TGTGCCATCACCCGTGGGGGTTTCTACGAGCAGTACTTC.

This clonotype showed up many times. The gene calls are TRBV20-1 and TRBJ1-2; D not resolved. The CDR3 loop spans 14 amino acids. CDR1 and CDR2 (germline): DFQATT, SNEGSKA (reference sequence). With 6 bases removed from V and 1 base from J, the gap between germline ends came to 15 bases. The CDR3 loop reads CSAPMSPINYGYTF. The CDR3 DNA reads as TGCAGTGCCCCGATGTCTCCTATTAACTATGGCTACACCTTC.

This sequence joins TRBV4-1 and TRBJ1-1, with TRBD1 matching 8 bases. Germline CDR1 reads MGHRA; CDR2 reads YSYEKL. J gave up 3 bases and V 4 bases, and 10 bases lay outside the gene matches. The CDR3 extends over 16 amino acids. The CDR3, as DNA: TGCGCCAGCAGCCGCGGACAGGGAAGGTTGGACACTGAAGCTTTCTTT. Residues: CASSRGQGRLDTEAFF.

The chain is built from TRBV21-1 and TRBJ2-1; the table gives TRBD2 as D, unverified against the DNA. TRBV21-1 is marked as a pseudogene. The CDR3 is made up of 18 amino acids. CDR3 protein: CASSNRTTSGRGYNEQFF. In nucleotides, the CDR3 is TGTGCCAGCAGCAACCGAACCACTAGCGGGAGAGGGTACAATGAGCAGTTCTTC.

This clonotype has just a few counts. The CDR3 is CASSPPGGTPDQPQHF. The CDR3 DNA sequence: TGTGCCAGCAGTCCCCCCGGCGGGACACCTGATCAGCCCCAGCATTTT. The chain links TRBV6-6 to TRBJ1-5, with D possibly being TRBD1 (6 bases). The V end lost 5 bases, the J end lost 5 bases, and 19 bases lay between the germline ends. CDR3 length: 16 amino acids. Germline CDR1 reads MNHNY; CDR2 reads SVGAGI (reference sequence).